These T cell receptor beta chains were read from a single sample in a study of radiotherapy plus CTLA-4 blockade in lung cancer. Here immunoSEQ multiplex PCR was the method, and the copy in TCRdb shows in-frame clones only, minus some. This table has about 60,000 clones, 72% appearing once. The sample here was peripheral blood, taken from a patient treated with radiotherapy plus ipilimumab. These receptor sequences come from a human donor with non-small cell lung cancer whose response to radiotherapy plus ipilimumab could not be evaluated. The CDR3 runs from the conserved cysteine through the conserved F or W. Fields, in order: clone size, V gene, D gene, J gene, CDR3 protein, CDR3 DNA. The D gene is left open where the match is weak. The size field is filled for only some rows; it gives once, few, many or a size class.

clone size: .; V gene: TRBV11-3; D gene: .; J gene: TRBJ1-4; CDR3 protein: CASSLGRGLATNEKLFF; CDR3 DNA: TGTGCCAGCAGCTTAGGCCGAGGTCTTGCAACTAATGAAAAACTGTTTTTT
clone size: .; V gene: TRBV13; D gene: .; J gene: TRBJ2-2; CDR3 protein: CASSYDQDNTGELFF; CDR3 DNA: TGTGCCAGCAGCTACGATCAGGATAACACCGGGGAGCTGTTTTTT
clone size: .; V gene: TRBV2; D gene: .; J gene: TRBJ1-5; CDR3 protein: CASLESGVGGQPQHF; CDR3 DNA: TGTGCCAGCCTCGAGTCGGGGGTTGGCGGTCAGCCCCAGCATTTT
clone size: .; V gene: TRBV29-1; D gene: .; J gene: TRBJ2-1; CDR3 protein: CSVSGRGEGEQFF; CDR3 DNA: TGCAGCGTTTCGGGCAGGGGGGAAGGTGAGCAGTTCTTC
clone size: .; V gene: TRBV30; D gene: .; J gene: TRBJ2-7; CDR3 protein: CAGTPGRGYGYEQYF; CDR3 DNA: TGTGCCGGTACTCCAGGTCGGGGATATGGCTACGAGCAGTACTTC
clone size: .; V gene: TRBV19; D gene: .; J gene: TRBJ2-5; CDR3 protein: CASSIGSGETQYF; CDR3 DNA: TGTGCCAGTAGTATTGGCAGCGGGGAGACCCAGTACTTC
clone size: .; V gene: TRBV4-1; D gene: .; J gene: TRBJ1-2; CDR3 protein: CASSQDFTVNYGYTF; CDR3 DNA: TGCGCCAGCAGCCAAGATTTCACGGTTAACTATGGCTACACCTTC
clone size: few; V gene: TRBV6-5; D gene: TRBD2; J gene: TRBJ2-3; CDR3 protein: CASSYRAGEEGTQYF; CDR3 DNA: TGTGCCAGCAGTTACCGAGCGGGGGAAGAAGGTACGCAGTATTTT
clone size: .; V gene: TRBV27; D gene: .; J gene: TRBJ1-4; CDR3 protein: CASSLNRANEKLFF; CDR3 DNA: TGTGCCAGCAGTTTGAACAGAGCTAATGAAAAACTGTTTTTT
clone size: .; V gene: TRBV5-4; D gene: TRBD2; J gene: TRBJ2-7; CDR3 protein: CASSWGGEGYEQYF; CDR3 DNA: TGTGCCAGCAGCTGGGGGGGAGAGGGCTACGAGCAGTACTTC